This T cell receptor (beta chain) emerged from a study of T cells in Graves' hyperthyroidism and ophthalmopathy (dated by TCRdb to between 2017 and 2020). Some background on the complete study: Peripheral blood samples were taken at initial diagnosis, before any treatment was given. TCR V-J signatures able to tell the groups apart were searched for in a discovery cohort of 100 patients, of whom more than 40 had Graves' ophthalmopathy and 55 to 65 had stable Graves' hyperthyroidism. Prospective prediction of ophthalmopathy was tested in an independent validation cohort of approximately 18 hyperthyroidism patients and some 17 patients who later progressed to ophthalmopathy. For training and testing, the roughly 93 patients in the discovery cohort were randomly divided in a 7:3 ratio. The study also compared thyroid tissue and blood T-cell repertoires from roughly six Graves' hyperthyroidism patients. Following sampling, methimazole starting at 30 mg daily was given to hyperthyroidism patients, and high-dose intravenous methylprednisolone was given to ophthalmopathy patients. The paper reports TCR Vbeta CDR3 sequencing of over 120 peripheral blood samples: 43 ophthalmopathy, some 80 hyperthyroidism and some 17 progressor patients. What the authors observed across the whole study: Most expanded thyroid clonotypes (frequency above 0.001) were also detected in blood, suggesting blood repertoires may reflect thyroid immune responses. Sample size was not statistically predetermined, and blinding of investigators to group allocation was not performed. A model built on a 13 V-J signature distinguished ophthalmopathy from stable hyperthyroidism, reaching approximately 89% sensitivity and about 81% specificity in cross-validation and 80%/75% in testing. During validation, the model predicted progression to ophthalmopathy a median of approximately 6 months ahead of onset, with around 71% sensitivity and around 73% specificity.

Stable Graves' hyperthyroidism was defined as no progression to ophthalmopathy during 18 months of follow-up. Hyperthyroidism patients were newly diagnosed, with disease duration under 2 months, and aged 18 to 65 years. The study excluded patients with uncontrolled infections, other autoimmune diseases, pregnancy or lactation. Diagnoses relied on clinical symptoms, serum thyroxine and TRAb, thyroid ultrasound and orbital computed tomography. PBMCs were separated from under 11 ml of fresh peripheral blood using Ficoll-Paque density gradient centrifugation. Total RNA was extracted with Trizol reagent, and quality was checked on an Agilent 2100 Bioanalyzer. With regard to this clonotype: Its antigen remains undetermined. There are no base qualities to consult, and no much larger clone falls within one base.

Amplification of TCR beta CDR3 regions was carried out from RNA transcripts. For the first round of RT-PCR on the TCR CDR3, the HTBI primer set was used together with the Qiagen OneStep RT-PCR kit. Libraries were constructed in a second round of multiplex PCR, after which size selection and purification were performed. The libraries were sequenced on an Illumina HiSeq2000 using paired-end 100 bp reads. From the authors' description of their analysis: SOAPnuke was used to process the raw data, throwing out any read that contained adapters or uncalled bases, had a mean Phred below 15, or lacked an exact constant-primer or identifier match. COPE v1.2.5 was used to merge the high-quality paired reads, and each unique nucleotide sequence was defined as a clonotype. Clonotypes were aligned to IMGT TRBV, TRBD and TRBJ reference segments using MiTCR v1.1. Only V-J combinations with frequency above 0.0001, covering about 99% of repertoires, were analysed. The TCS score was defined as the ratio of F50 (clonal expansion) to E x V (chaos), calculated using BLOSUM62-based TCRdist between CDR3 peptides within each V-J. Welch's t-statistics and random forest reduced around 550 V-J features to 13, which were used in a naive Bayes classifier (R e1071). TCRdb trimmed the raw reads at Q25, called clones with MiXCR and kept productive beta chains. One record per CDR3 amino acid sequence lists the most common genes and DNA. What appears here as the V and J calls and clone size reflects TCRdb's work, not the paper's. The sample table holds 250,000 to 300,000 distinct CDR3 sequences, of which about 13% were seen once. The top ten hold 7% to 9% of the sample.

Via the germline V gene (reference sequence), CDR1 is SEHNR and CDR2 FQNEAQ. The CDR3 numbers 14 residues from cysteine through phenylalanine. Only the CDR3 DNA stays, 42 bases, in frame from base 1. V and J lose 2 bases and 0 bases, and a span of 2 bases separates them. The sequencing input was blood. The receptor's source is a woman in her forties with Graves' hyperthyroidism. The V gene is TRBV7-9 and the J gene is TRBJ2-6, with no reliable assignment of the D segment. The DNA sequence reads TGTGCCAGCAGCTTAAACTCTGGGGCCAACGTCCTGACTTTC. This encodes CASSLNSGANVLTF.